This T cell receptor (beta chain) was captured in a study of T cells in Graves' hyperthyroidism and ophthalmopathy. Study results and caveats: Blood also showed most of the thyroid clonotypes that were expanded above 0.001. Ophthalmopathy got predicted by the model a median 6.5 months before its onset.

The CDR3 regions of TCR beta were amplified from RNA transcripts. The TCR CDR3 first-round RT-PCR relied on the HTBI primer set. TCRdb reprocessed the multiplex PCR reads via MiXCR and lists one record per CDR3 protein. The sample shows hundreds of thousands of distinct CDR3 sequences, around 13% of them seen only once. V was cut by 0 bases and J by 10 bases, with 13 bases left in between. The CDR3 has 14 residues. Germline CDR1 is GTSNPN and CDR2 is SVGIG (reference sequence). This clonotype was counted a few times. The antigen remains unidentified. Uncontrolled infection, other autoimmune disease, pregnancy or lactation led to exclusion. Diagnoses were made from clinical symptoms, serum measures (thyroxine and TRAb), thyroid ultrasound and orbital computed tomography.

This sequence was found in a woman between 40 and 50 years old with Graves' ophthalmopathy. The gene calls are TRBV30 and TRBJ1-6; D remains ambiguous. Source material: blood. The CDR3 DNA sequence: TGTGCCTGGAGTGTTGGGGAGCTGGGCTCACCCCTCCACTTT. Its translation is CAWSVGELGSPLHF.